This paragraph covers one T cell receptor (beta chain) sequence. Germline loops: CDR1 MNHEY, CDR2 SVGEGT. The length of the CDR3 is 13 residues. The junction had 4 bases not matched to a gene; V was cut back by 4 bases and J by 5 bases. Original analysis: For nucleated cells, counts were estimated from reference gene primer amplification. Generated by immunoSEQ multiplex PCR, the TCRdb table keeps only in-frame clones and is missing some. For V, J and clone size, that table is used; D and trimming come from the DNA. The table has about 160,000 clones, 60% to 85% seen once; the top ten hold 7% to 9%. The sample originates from a study of blood T cell repertoires in COVID-19. Study-wide background: The United States, Italy and Spain supplied acute and convalescent COVID-19 samples. T cells, B-cell-depleted T cells, or PBMCs provided the cDNA or gDNA that served as material.

This clonotype originated in a man aged 55 to 70 with acute or convalescent COVID-19. Sequenced sample: peripheral blood. This chain joins TRBV6-2 or TRBV6-3 and TRBJ1-1; 7 nucleotides match TRBD1. CDR3 nucleotide sequence: TGTGCCAGCAGTTCTCTCAGGGGGACTGAAGCTTTCTTT. Its translation: CASSSLRGTEAFF.